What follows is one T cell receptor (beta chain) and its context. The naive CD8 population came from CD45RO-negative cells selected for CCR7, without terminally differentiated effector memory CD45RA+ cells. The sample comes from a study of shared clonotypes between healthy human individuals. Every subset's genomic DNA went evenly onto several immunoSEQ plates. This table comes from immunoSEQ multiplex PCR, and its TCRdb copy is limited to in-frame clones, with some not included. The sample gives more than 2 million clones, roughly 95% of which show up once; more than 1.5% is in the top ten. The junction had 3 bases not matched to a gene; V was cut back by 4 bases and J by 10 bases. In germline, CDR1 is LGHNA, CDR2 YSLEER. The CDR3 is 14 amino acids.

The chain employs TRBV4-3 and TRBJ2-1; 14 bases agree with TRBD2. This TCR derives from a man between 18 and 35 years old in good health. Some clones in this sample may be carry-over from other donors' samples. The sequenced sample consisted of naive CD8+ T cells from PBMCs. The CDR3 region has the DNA TGCGCCAGCAGCCGGGGACTAGCGGGAGACGAGCAGTTCTTC. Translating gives CASSRGLAGDEQFF.